The T cell receptor (beta chain) under discussion was sequenced for a study of cytomegalovirus exposure and HLA in healthy donors. Across the whole study: The 120 or so validation repertoires used a platform that matched the one used for the 500 to 700 first-cohort repertoires, as a later analysis reported.

Libraries were prepared by immunoSEQ multiplex PCR; TCRdb keeps only in-frame clonotypes and omits some of them. The data contain around 60,000 clones, about 95% of them singletons. Study-level results: The study labeled 180 or so TCR beta chains cytomegalovirus-associated. Three chains linked to CMV were shown in vitro to be specific for CMV antigens. Reportedly, diagnosis of cytomegalovirus status by the classifier showed high specificity and sensitivity.

In the case of this clone: As yet, its antigen is unknown.

With V trimmed by 7 bases and J by 2 bases, 9 bases remained unmatched. Germline CDR1 reads MDHEN; CDR2 reads SYDVKM. The CDR3 extends over 15 amino acids. The receptor was derived from a young woman in good health and CMV-seronegative. The J gene is TRBJ2-7, the V gene TRBV28; 9 bases align to TRBD2. Specimen: PBMCs. The CDR3 nucleotides are TGTGCCAGCACCCCAGGCGGGGGGGGGCCCTACGAGCAGTACTTC. It specifies CASTPGGGGPYEQYF.